The 30 T cell receptor beta chains presented below share a single source sample, sequenced in a study of regulatory T cells in long-lasting Graves disease. As for time point: newly diagnosed GD, antithyroid drugs for less than 3 months. TCR sequences were obtained from RNA taken from PBMCs. Construction of the TCR beta libraries employed iRepertoire HTBI primers in conjunction with Arm-PCR of CDR3 regions. TCRdb re-called the multiplex PCR reads through MiXCR, storing one row per CDR3 protein. Found here are 350,000 to 450,000 distinct CDR3 sequences, around 11% of them singletons; the top ten hold 18%. The sample was also linked to a second study, of T cells in Graves' hyperthyroidism and ophthalmopathy.

The starting material was peripheral blood mononuclear cells (PBMCs), obtained at new diagnosis, from a patient treated with antithyroid drugs. All receptors derive from a woman aged 18-29 years with Graves disease.

This clonotype occurred once. This rearrangement joins TRBV10-3 to TRBJ1-1; 8 nucleotides align to TRBD1. Germline V lookup: CDR1 ENHRY, CDR2 SYGVKD. With V trimmed by 1 base and J by 3 bases, 16 bases remained unmatched. The CDR3 is made up of 19 amino acids. CDR3 in amino acids: CAISEFLTGGNMADTEAFF. CDR3 DNA sequence: TGTGCCATCAGTGAGTTTCTCACAGGGGGGAATATGGCGGACACTGAAGCTTTCTTT.

About this clonotype itself: One end of the junction does not line up with germline, which may come from a read error. This chain links TRBV15 with TRBJ1-1; D is unclear. Germline V gives CDR1 LNHNV, CDR2 YYDKDF (reference sequence). This CDR3 is 15 amino acids long. CDR3 nucleotides: TGTGCCACCAGCAGAGATAGGTACATCAACACTGAAGCTTCCTTT. Its protein is CATSRDRYINTEASF.

The V call is TRBV4-2, the J call TRBJ2-5; 9 nucleotides agree with TRBD1. V lost 3 bases and J lost 5; bases outside the gene matches: 10. This CDR3 contains 16 residues. The germline gives CDR1 LGHNA, CDR2 YNFKEQ. The DNA for the CDR3 is TGTGCCAGCAGCCACGGCTTGGGACAGGGTCTTGAGACCCAGTACTTC. This gives the protein CASSHGLGQGLETQYF.

This chain links TRBV20-1 with TRBJ2-7, with TRBD2 matching over 8 bases. With V trimmed by 0 bases and J by 1 base, 5 bases remained unmatched. This CDR3 region has 15 residues. Germline V gene lookup returns CDR1 DFQATT and CDR2 SNEGSKA (reference sequence). CDR3 DNA: TGCAGTGCTAGAGATACAACTAGCGGATCCTACGAGCAGTACTTC. As protein: CSARDTTSGSYEQYF.

This clonotype was observed at least ten times. The chain uses TRBV27 and TRBJ2-7; 10 bases are a match to TRBD1. V shed 4 bases and J 3 bases; nucleotides not matched to a gene: 12. Germline V gives CDR1 MNHEY, CDR2 SMNVEV (reference sequence). The CDR3 length is 17 residues. The CDR3 reads CASSYRPPGTGDYEQYF. In DNA form, the CDR3 reads TGTGCCAGCAGTTATAGACCCCCCGGGACAGGGGACTACGAGCAGTACTTC.

The sample holds many counts of this clonotype. The chain has TRBV7-3 and TRBJ1-2, with unresolved D. There are 13 residues in the CDR3. CDR1 SGHTA and CDR2 FQGTGA come from the germline V gene. Trimming shortened V by 4 bases and J by 5 bases, and 11 bases separated the two germline ends. The CDR3 nucleotides are TGTGCCAGCAGCTCGCTACCTAGTTATGGCTACACCTTC. Its translation is CASSSLPSYGYTF. The variable domain in full, completed from reference TRBV7-3 and TRBJ1-2, reads GAGVSQTPSNKVTEKGKYVELRCDPISGHTALYWYRQSLGQGPEFLIYFQGTGAADDSGLPNDRFFAVRPEGSVSTLKIQRTERGDSAVYLCASSSLPSYGYTFGSGTRLTVV.

About this clonotype itself: It is likely a read error, because the conserved phenylalanine at the end of the CDR3 is missing. The gene calls are TRBV25-1 and TRBJ2-1; 7 bases align to TRBD2. The J call may not be correct, given that the DNA end is closer to TRBJ2-5. From germline, CDR1 is MGHDK and CDR2 SYGVNS. The CDR3 has 14 residues. CDR3 amino acids: CASSDRLAGETQYL. The DNA for the CDR3 is TGTGCCAGCAGTGATCGACTAGCCGGGGAGACCCAGTACCTC.

This clonotype was observed at least ten times. This chain joins TRBV6-1 and TRBJ1-6; D gene ambiguous. CDR1 is MNHNS, CDR2 SASEGT, per germline. V shed 6 bases and J shed 5 bases, with 14 bases lying between them. CDR3 length equals 15 residues. Here the CDR3 reads CASRTLGGDNSPLHF. The CDR3, as DNA: TGTGCCAGCAGAACCCTCGGTGGCGATAATTCACCCCTCCACTTT.

This clonotype was recorded many times. The chain links TRBV7-6 to TRBJ2-1, with TRBD2 matching over 11 bases. This CDR3 contains 17 residues. J gave up 2 bases and V 5 bases, and 8 bases lay outside the gene matches. The germline V gene encodes CDR1 SGHVS and CDR2 FNYEAQ. The CDR3 loop is CASSATSGGTTYNEQFF. In DNA, the CDR3 is TGTGCCAGCAGCGCCACTAGCGGGGGCACAACCTACAATGAGCAGTTCTTC.

In regard to this clonotype: This CDR3 is missing its conserved last phenylalanine or tryptophan, likely due to a read error. The CDR3 DNA sequence: TGTGCCAGCAGCTTAACTTCAGTAACCTATAATTCACCCCTCCACCTT. Translation: CASSLTSVTYNSPLHL. V is TRBV28 and J is TRBJ1-6; D is undetermined. Germline CDR1 MDHEN, CDR2 SYDVKM. The V and J ends lost 6 bases and 2 bases respectively, with 14 bases between them. CDR3 length: 16 amino acids.

The V gene is TRBV3-1, the J gene TRBJ2-1; D not resolved. This CDR3 has 13 residues. The V and J ends lost 2 bases and 7 bases respectively, with 9 bases between them. Per germline, CDR1 LGHDT and CDR2 YNNKEL (reference sequence). The CDR3 DNA is TGTGCCAGCAGCCAACTTTACCAGAATGAGCAGTTCTTC. Amino acids: CASSQLYQNEQFF.

This clonotype was seen repeatedly, ten times or more. Written as DNA, the CDR3 is TGTGCCAGCAGCCCGACCGTGCGACGGAACACTGAAGCTTTCTTT. Translation: CASSPTVRRNTEAFF. The rearrangement links TRBV7-2 to TRBJ1-1; D not certain. The CDR3 has 15 amino acids. Germline V gene data show CDR1 as SGHTA and CDR2 as FQGNSA. Deletions cut 5 bases from V and 1 base from J, with 14 bases between.

In this sample, this clonotype turned up many times. This sequence joins TRBV6-1 and TRBJ2-1; 11 bases agree with TRBD2. V was pared by 5 bases and J by 0 bases, with 3 bases of the junction left unmatched. The CDR3 length is 16 residues. Germline CDR1 reads MNHNS; CDR2 reads SASEGT. The CDR3 here is CASSLGLAASYNEQFF. The CDR3 DNA reads TGTGCCAGCAGTCTGGGACTAGCGGCCTCCTACAATGAGCAGTTCTTC.

The table lists this clonotype with many counts. The V and J genes are TRBV2 and TRBJ1-1; D unresolved. Germline CDR1 SNHLY, CDR2 FYNNEI. V gave up 5 bases and J gave up 0 bases, with 16 bases separating them. The CDR3 sequence is 16 residues long. CDR3: CASSPRWGAMNTEAFF. The CDR3 bases are TGTGCCAGCAGTCCCAGGTGGGGAGCTATGAACACTGAAGCTTTCTTT.

This clonotype was recorded many times. V and J are TRBV20-1 and TRBJ2-3, with 8 bases lining up with TRBD2. Germline CDR1 is DFQATT and CDR2 is SNEGSKA (reference sequence). The length of the CDR3 is 16 residues. V shed 3 bases, J shed 3 bases, and the junction held 11 bases outside the gene matches. The DNA for the CDR3 is TGCAGTGCTAGCCCCCGGACTAGCCCGGGGACAGATACGCAGTATTTT. As protein: CSASPRTSPGTDTQYF.

This clonotype was counted many times. One end of the junction fails to match germline, which may point to a read error. The chain couples TRBV6-1 to TRBJ2-7; D remains ambiguous. In germline, CDR1 is MNHNS, CDR2 SASEGT. This CDR3 region has 12 residues. The CDR3 DNA reads TGTGCCAGCAGTGAAGCTTGGAAGGGATCCCACTTC. This gives the protein CASSEAWKGSHF.

Remarks on this clonotype: This may stem from a read error, because a much larger clone lies one nucleotide away. The chain couples TRBV18 to TRBJ1-2; D might be TRBD1 (5 bases). This CDR3 spans 11 amino acids. Trimming took 4 bases from V and 6 from J, leaving 6 bases between them. Germline values: CDR1 KGHSH, CDR2 LQKENI. CDR3 in DNA: TGTGCCAGCTCACGAGGGGATGGCTACACCTTC. Translating gives CASSRGDGYTF.

The chain couples TRBV13 to TRBJ1-1; D is ambiguous. This CDR3 is built from 13 residues. The germline V and J ends were trimmed by 4 bases and 5 bases, with 11 bases remaining between them. Germline CDR1 and CDR2: PRHDT and FYEKMQ (reference sequence). The CDR3 region has the DNA TGTGCCAGCAGCTCGGCCACCCGAACTGAAGCTTTCTTT. It is translated as CASSSATRTEAFF.

This clonotype has at least ten counts. The chain has TRBV12-3 or TRBV12-4 and TRBJ2-2, with D unclear. CDR3 size: 13 residues. With 3 bases removed from V and 7 bases from J, the gap between germline ends came to 9 bases. CDR3 in amino acids: CASSFHVGGELFF. The CDR3 DNA reads as TGTGCCAGCAGTTTTCACGTTGGCGGGGAGCTGTTTTTT.

This clonotype was counted ten times or more. V usage is TRBV18 and J usage is TRBJ1-2; 7 bases agree with TRBD1. V was clipped by 6 bases and J by 4 bases; unmatched bases: 14. Looked up from germline, CDR1 is KGHSH and CDR2 is LQKENI. The CDR3 extends over 16 amino acids. The CDR3, as DNA: TGTGCCAGCTCGAACGCCGGGACAGATAATATCTATGGCTACACCTTC. This codes for CASSNAGTDNIYGYTF.

This clonotype was counted at least ten times. The chain combines TRBV6-4 with TRBJ1-6; TRBD1 aligns across 7 bases. The germline gives CDR1 MRHNA, CDR2 SNTAGT. The junction had 4 bases not matched to a gene; V was cut back by 5 bases and J by 12 bases. The CDR3 spans 12 residues. CDR3 protein: CASSIRQGPLHF. Here the CDR3 DNA reads TGTGCCAGCAGTATCCGACAGGGACCCCTCCACTTT.

In its sample, this clonotype was seen many times. The chain couples TRBV6-5 to TRBJ2-2; D is undetermined. The germline V gene has CDR1 MNHEY and CDR2 SVGAGI. The CDR3 length is 15 residues. Trimming took off 3 bases at V and 1 base at J, with 9 bases between the two ends. CDR3 nucleotides: TGTGCCAGCAGTTATGACCCGGTGAACACCGGGGAGCTGTTTTTT. Residues: CASSYDPVNTGELFF.

This clonotype came up a few times. The chain uses TRBV2 and TRBJ2-5, with D perhaps matching TRBD1 or TRBD2 (6 bases each). In germline, CDR1 is SNHLY, CDR2 FYNNEI. There are 14 residues in the CDR3. Trimming took 6 bases from V and 4 from J, leaving 15 bases between them. The chain's CDR3 is CASSLVQGLETQYF. Here the CDR3 DNA reads TGTGCCAGCAGCTTAGTACAGGGACTAGAGACCCAGTACTTC.

This clonotype was recorded many times. The rearrangement links TRBV18 to TRBJ1-4, with D unclear. The CDR3 runs 14 residues. V was clipped by 8 bases and J by 0 bases, with 10 bases between them. The germline V gene has CDR1 KGHSH and CDR2 LQKENI. CDR3 loop: CASTQSATNEKLFF. In DNA, the CDR3 is TGTGCCAGCACACAGTCTGCAACTAATGAAAAACTGTTTTTT.

This clonotype turned up a few times. The rearrangement joins TRBV24-1 to TRBJ1-5, with unresolved D. V was pared by 0 bases and J by 10 bases, with 18 bases between. The germline CDR1 and CDR2 sequences are KGHDR and SFDVKD. This CDR3 has 16 amino acids. The CDR3 DNA reads as TGTGCCACCAGTGATTTGCCTCGATTGAGGTTGCATCCCCAGCATTTT. It translates to CATSDLPRLRLHPQHF.

This clonotype turned up a few times. This chain connects TRBV20-1 to TRBJ1-5; 7 nucleotides agree with TRBD1. Trimming took 5 bases from V and 3 from J; bases not matched to a gene: 10. The CDR3 runs to 15 residues. Germline V gene lookup returns CDR1 DFQATT and CDR2 SNEGSKA (reference sequence). The CDR3 DNA sequence: TGCAGTGCTCCTTACGGGACAGCTTTCAATCAGCCCCAGCATTTT. Its translation is CSAPYGTAFNQPQHF.

The rearrangement links TRBV19 to TRBJ2-5; TRBD2 matches at 9 bases. V gave up 10 bases and J gave up 2 bases; unmatched junction bases: 11. Germline loops: CDR1 LNHDA, CDR2 SQIVND (reference sequence). The CDR3 totals 15 residues. The CDR3 DNA reads as TGTGCCACCAGACGCGCGCTAGCGGGACAAGAGACCCAGTACTTC. Its translation: CATRRALAGQETQYF.

This clonotype has ten or more counts. This chain's CDR3 is CASRDTNYGYTF. The CDR3 DNA is TGTGCCAGCAGGGACACTAACTATGGCTACACCTTC. The chain uses TRBV28 and TRBJ1-2, with D possibly being TRBD1 (5 bases). CDR1 and CDR2 from the germline V gene are MDHEN and SYDVKM. V was cut by 6 bases and J by 0 bases, with 5 bases left in between. The CDR3 runs to 12 residues.

There are many counts of this clonotype. V is TRBV18 and J is TRBJ2-5; 7 bases are a match to TRBD1. Germline CDR1 reads KGHSH; CDR2 reads LQKENI. Unmatched junction bases numbered 11, after V lost 6 bases and J lost 1 base. CDR3 size: 16 residues. CDR3: CASSDPGGRLQETQYF. The CDR3 bases are TGTGCCAGCTCGGACCCAGGGGGAAGACTCCAAGAGACCCAGTACTTC.

This clonotype was seen ten or more times. The V gene is TRBV3-1, the J gene TRBJ2-4; D not resolved. Trimming removed 0 bases at V and 8 bases at J, with 5 bases between. Germline CDR1 reads LGHDT; CDR2 reads YNNKEL (reference sequence). The CDR3 is 12 residues long. CDR3 DNA sequence: TGTGCCAGCAGCCAAGATTTGGACATTCAGTACTTC. It codes for CASSQDLDIQYF.